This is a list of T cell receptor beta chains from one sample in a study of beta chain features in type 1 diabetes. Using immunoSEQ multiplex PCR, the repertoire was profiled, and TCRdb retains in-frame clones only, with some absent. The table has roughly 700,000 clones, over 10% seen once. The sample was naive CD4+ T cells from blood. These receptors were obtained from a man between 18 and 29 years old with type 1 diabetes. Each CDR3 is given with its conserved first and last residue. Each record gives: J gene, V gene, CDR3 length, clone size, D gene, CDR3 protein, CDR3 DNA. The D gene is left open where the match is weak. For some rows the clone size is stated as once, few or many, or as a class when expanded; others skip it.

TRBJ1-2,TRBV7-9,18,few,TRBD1,CASSLAKRRDSPNYGYTF,TGTGCCAGCAGCTTAGCGAAAAGAAGGGACAGCCCTAACTATGGCTACACCTTC
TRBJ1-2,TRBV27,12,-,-,CATRNSYYGYTF,TGTGCCACCAGGAACTCGTACTATGGCTACACCTTC
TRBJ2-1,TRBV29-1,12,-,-,CSVESSYNEQFF,TGCAGCGTTGAATCCTCCTACAATGAGCAGTTCTTC
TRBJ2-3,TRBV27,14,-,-,CASSRRRSTDTQYF,TGTGCCAGTTCACGGCGAAGAAGCACAGATACGCAGTATTTT
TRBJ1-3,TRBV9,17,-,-,CASSVGERPFSGNTIYF,TGTGCCAGCAGCGTAGGCGAGAGACCCTTCTCTGGAAACACCATATATTTT
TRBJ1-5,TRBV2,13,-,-,CATKGSGKWPQHF,TGTGCCACCAAGGGATCGGGAAAATGGCCCCAGCATTTT
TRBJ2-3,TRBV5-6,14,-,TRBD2,CASNTAGGTDTQYF,TGTGCCAGCAACACAGCGGGGGGCACAGATACGCAGTATTTT
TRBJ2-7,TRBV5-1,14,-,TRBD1,CASSVGTGAYEQYF,TGCGCCAGCAGCGTCGGGACAGGAGCCTACGAGCAGTACTTC
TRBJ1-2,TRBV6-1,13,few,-,CASSGTSNYGYTF,TGTGCCAGCAGTGGGACCTCTAACTATGGCTACACCTTC
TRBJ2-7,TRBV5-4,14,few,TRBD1,CASSFGTGPYEQYF,TGTGCCAGCAGCTTTGGGACAGGTCCCTACGAGCAGTACTTC
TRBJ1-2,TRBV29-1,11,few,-,CSVDGRQGYTF,TGCAGCGTTGACGGCCGGCAGGGCTACACCTTC
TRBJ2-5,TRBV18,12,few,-,CASSPTQETQYF,TGTGCCAGCTCACCCACCCAAGAGACCCAGTACTTC
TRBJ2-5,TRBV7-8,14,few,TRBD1,CASSSRDRGETQYF,TGTGCCAGCAGCTCCAGGGACAGGGGGGAGACCCAGTACTTC
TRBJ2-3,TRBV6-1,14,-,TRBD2,CASDSGGVRDTQYF,TGTGCCAGCGATAGCGGGGGGGTTAGAGATACGCAGTATTTT
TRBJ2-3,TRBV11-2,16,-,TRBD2,CASTPGGLAVLDTQYF,TGTGCCAGCACTCCCGGAGGACTAGCGGTTCTGGATACGCAGTATTTT
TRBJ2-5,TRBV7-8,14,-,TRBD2,CASSLTGGQETQYF,TGTGCCAGCAGCCTAACCGGGGGGCAAGAGACCCAGTACTTC
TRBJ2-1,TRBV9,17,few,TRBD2,CASSVGPAGGDINEQFF,TGTGCCAGCAGCGTGGGACCAGCGGGGGGCGACATCAATGAGCAGTTCTTC
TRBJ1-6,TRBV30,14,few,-,CAWALSTNDSPLHF,TGTGCCTGGGCCCTGTCTACCAACGATTCACCCCTCCACTTT
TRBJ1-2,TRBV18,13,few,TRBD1,CASLGQYNYGYTF,TGTGCCAGCTTGGGACAGTACAACTATGGCTACACCTTC
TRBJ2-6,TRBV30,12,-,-,CAWSWGANVLTF,TGTGCCTGGAGCTGGGGGGCCAACGTCCTGACTTTC